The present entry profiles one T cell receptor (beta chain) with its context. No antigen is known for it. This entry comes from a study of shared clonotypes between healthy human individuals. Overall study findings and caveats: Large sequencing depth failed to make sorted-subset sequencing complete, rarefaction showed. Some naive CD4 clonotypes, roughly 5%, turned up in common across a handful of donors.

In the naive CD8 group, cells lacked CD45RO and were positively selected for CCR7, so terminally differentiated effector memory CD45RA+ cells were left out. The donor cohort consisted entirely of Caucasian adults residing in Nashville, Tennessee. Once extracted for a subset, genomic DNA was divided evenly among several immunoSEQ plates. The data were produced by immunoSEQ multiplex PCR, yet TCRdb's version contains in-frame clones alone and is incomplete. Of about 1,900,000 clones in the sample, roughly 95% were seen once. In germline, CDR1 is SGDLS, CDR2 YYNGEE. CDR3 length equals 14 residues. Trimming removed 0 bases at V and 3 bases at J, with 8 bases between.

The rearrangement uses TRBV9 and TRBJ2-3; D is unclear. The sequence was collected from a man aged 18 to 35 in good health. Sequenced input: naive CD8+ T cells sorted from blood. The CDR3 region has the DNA TGTGCCAGCAGCGTAGAGTGGCAGACAGATACGCAGTATTTT. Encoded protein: CASSVEWQTDTQYF.